This T cell receptor beta chain was sequenced for a study of cytotoxic CD8 clonotypes in ibrutinib-treated CLL. Study summary: Patient counts were over 9 relapsed/refractory, 15 treatment-naive and around 17 IGHV unmutated. Among the samples, the mean was roughly 260,000 productive templates and 94,082 productive rearrangements.

Study findings and constraints: Baseline-level clonality went beyond age-matched healthy donors and moved in step with circulating CD8+ T-cell counts.

Germline V gene sequence: CDR1 MDHEN, CDR2 SYDVKM. The CDR3 has 15 amino acids. V was trimmed by 6 bases and J by 5 bases, leaving 14 bases between them. This clone was seen a few times. Its antigen is still unknown. TCRdb's table, derived via immunoSEQ multiplex PCR, lists solely in-frame clones and lacks some. There are 25,000 to 30,000 clones in the sample; about three quarters occur only once, and approximately 53% lies in the top ten. This TCR derives from a human donor with chronic lymphocytic leukemia. The sequencing used PBMCs, collected after 24 months of ibrutinib treatment. The rearrangement links TRBV28 to TRBJ1-6; D is possibly TRBD1 (6 bases). CDR3 coding DNA: TGTGCCAGCAGGTTCGGGACACAAAATAATTCACCCCTCCACTTT. Its protein is CASRFGTQNNSPLHF.